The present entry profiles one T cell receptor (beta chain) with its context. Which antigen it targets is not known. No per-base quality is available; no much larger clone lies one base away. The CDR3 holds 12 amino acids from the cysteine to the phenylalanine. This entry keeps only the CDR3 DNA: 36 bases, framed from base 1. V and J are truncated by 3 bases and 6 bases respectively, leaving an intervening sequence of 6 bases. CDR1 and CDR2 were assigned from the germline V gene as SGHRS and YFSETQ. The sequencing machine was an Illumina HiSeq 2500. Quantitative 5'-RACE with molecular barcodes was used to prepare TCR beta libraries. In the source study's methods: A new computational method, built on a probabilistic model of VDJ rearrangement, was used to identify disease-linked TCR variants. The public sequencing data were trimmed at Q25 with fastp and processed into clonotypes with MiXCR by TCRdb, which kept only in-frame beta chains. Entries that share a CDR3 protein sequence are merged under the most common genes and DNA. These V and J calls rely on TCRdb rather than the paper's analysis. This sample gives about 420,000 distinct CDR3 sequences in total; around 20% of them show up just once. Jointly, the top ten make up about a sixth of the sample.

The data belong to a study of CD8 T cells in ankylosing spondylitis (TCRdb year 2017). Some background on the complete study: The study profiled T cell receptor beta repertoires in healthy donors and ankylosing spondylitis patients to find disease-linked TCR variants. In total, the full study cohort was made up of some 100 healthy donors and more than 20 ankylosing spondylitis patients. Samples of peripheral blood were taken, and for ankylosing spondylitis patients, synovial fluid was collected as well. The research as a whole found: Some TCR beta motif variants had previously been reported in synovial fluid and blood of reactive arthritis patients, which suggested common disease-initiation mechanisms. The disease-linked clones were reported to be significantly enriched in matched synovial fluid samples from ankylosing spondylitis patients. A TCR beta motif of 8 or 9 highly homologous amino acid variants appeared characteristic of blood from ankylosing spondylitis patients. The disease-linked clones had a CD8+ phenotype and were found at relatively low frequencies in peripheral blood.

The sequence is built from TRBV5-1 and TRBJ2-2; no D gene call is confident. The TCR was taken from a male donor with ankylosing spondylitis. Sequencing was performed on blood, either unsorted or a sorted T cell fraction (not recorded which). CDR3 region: CASSWLAGELFF. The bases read TGCGCCAGCAGCTGGTTAGCCGGGGAGCTGTTTTTT.